This T cell receptor (beta chain) came from a study of radiation and T cells in renal cell carcinoma. Overall study findings and caveats: Top 100 clonotypes averaged about 50% in irradiated versus around 45% in nephrectomy-only tumors.

As for this clone: No antigen is known for it.

CDR1 MDHEN and CDR2 SYDVKM come from the germline V gene. This CDR3 region has 16 residues. The V segment lost 1 base and the J segment 1 base; nucleotides outside the gene matches: 5. The treatment: treatment-naive control, cytoreductive nephrectomy. The patient's renal cell carcinoma had clear cell pathology. Controls included a few female and about a dozen male donors, resected 2011 to 2014. Some clones are missing from TCRdb's copy, which holds only in-frame ones; the method was immunoSEQ multiplex PCR. Found here are 9,000 or so clones, roughly 67% of them singletons; the top ten hold roughly 15%.

The chain recombines TRBV28 with TRBJ2-5; 8 bases are a match to TRBD2. This material consisted of tumor tissue, taken from a patient whose treatment was nephrectomy without radiotherapy. This sequence was found in a man aged 60 to 75 with renal cell carcinoma. The CDR3 here is CASSLSGLVPQETQYF. In DNA, the CDR3 is TGTGCCAGCAGTTTATCGGGACTAGTCCCCCAAGAGACCCAGTACTTC.